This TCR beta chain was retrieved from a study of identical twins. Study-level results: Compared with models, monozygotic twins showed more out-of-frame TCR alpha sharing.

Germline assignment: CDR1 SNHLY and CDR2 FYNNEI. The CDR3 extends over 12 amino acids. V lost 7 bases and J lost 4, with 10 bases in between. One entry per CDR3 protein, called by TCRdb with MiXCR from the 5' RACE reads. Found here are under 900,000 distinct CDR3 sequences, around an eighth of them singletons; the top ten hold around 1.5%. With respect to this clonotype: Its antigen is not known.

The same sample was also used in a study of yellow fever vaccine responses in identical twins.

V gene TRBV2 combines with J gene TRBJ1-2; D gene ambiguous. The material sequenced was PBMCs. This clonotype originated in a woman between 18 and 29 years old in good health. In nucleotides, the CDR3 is TGTGCCAGCAACACAGTCAGCTATGGCTACACCTTC. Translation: CASNTVSYGYTF.